The T cell receptor beta chain described here comes from a study of CD8 T cells in ankylosing spondylitis (dated by TCRdb to about 2017). Background on the whole study: The study set out to find disease-linked TCR variants by profiling T cell receptor beta repertoires in ankylosing spondylitis patients and healthy donors. Samples of peripheral blood were taken, and for ankylosing spondylitis patients, synovial fluid was collected as well. In total, the full study cohort was made up of roughly 100 healthy donors and 20 to 25 ankylosing spondylitis patients.

Cut back by 7 bases and 0 bases, the V and J ends lie 22 bases apart. From its cysteine to its phenylalanine, the CDR3 spans 18 amino acids. Just CDR3 DNA is preserved here, 54 bases in frame from base 1. Via the germline V gene, CDR1 is MGHDK and CDR2 SYGVNS. Broader findings and caveats from the paper: Blood from ankylosing spondylitis patients appeared to be characterized by a TCR beta motif composed of under 10 highly homologous amino acid variants. Some of the motif variants had been reported before in the synovial fluid and blood of reactive arthritis patients, a finding that suggests common disease-initiation mechanisms. The disease-linked clones showed a CD8+ phenotype and occurred at relatively low frequencies in peripheral blood. The disease-linked clones were reported to be significantly enriched in matched synovial fluid samples from ankylosing spondylitis patients.

The instrument was an Illumina HiSeq 2500. TCR beta libraries were prepared by quantitative 5'-RACE with molecular barcodes. Per the authors' processing: A new computational method based on a probabilistic model of VDJ rearrangement was used to identify disease-linked TCR variants. TCRdb applied fastp at Q25 and MiXCR to the public reads, then kept only in-frame beta chains. CDR3 protein duplicates are merged, each entry listing the most common genes and DNA. The V and J calls reflect TCRdb's pipeline rather than the authors' work. Across this sample there are around 490,000 distinct CDR3 sequences, with less than 6% seen only once. The ten largest clones capture 3% to 4.5% of the sample. This clonotype has only a few counts. There is no known antigen for this receptor. The record has no base qualities; no much larger clone is one base away.

The clonotype was recovered from a male donor with ankylosing spondylitis. The specimen sequenced was blood, either unsorted or a sorted T cell fraction (not recorded which). The V gene is TRBV25-1 and the J gene is TRBJ2-4; the D gene is perhaps TRBD1, from 6 matching bases. Here the CDR3 is given as CASTLDYRDPLAKNIQYF. Here is the DNA: TGTGCCAGCACCTTAGATTACAGGGACCCGCTAGCCAAAAACATTCAGTACTTC.